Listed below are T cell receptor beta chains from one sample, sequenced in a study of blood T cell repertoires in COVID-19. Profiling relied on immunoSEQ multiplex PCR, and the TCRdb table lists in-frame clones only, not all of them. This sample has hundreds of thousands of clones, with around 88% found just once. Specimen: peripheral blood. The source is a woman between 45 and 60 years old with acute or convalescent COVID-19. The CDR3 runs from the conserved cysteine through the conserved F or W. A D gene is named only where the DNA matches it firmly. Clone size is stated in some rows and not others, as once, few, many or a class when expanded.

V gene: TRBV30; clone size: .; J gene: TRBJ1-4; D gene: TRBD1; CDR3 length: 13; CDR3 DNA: TGTGGGACAGGGGCTCAAACTAATGAAAAACTGTTTTTT; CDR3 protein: CGTGAQTNEKLFF
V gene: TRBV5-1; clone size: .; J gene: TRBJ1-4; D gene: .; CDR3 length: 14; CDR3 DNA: TGCGCCAGCAGCTTTAGCTCAACTAATGAAAAACTGTTTTTT; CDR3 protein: CASSFSSTNEKLFF
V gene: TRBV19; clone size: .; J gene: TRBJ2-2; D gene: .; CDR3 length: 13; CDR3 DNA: TGTGCCAGCATAGACAGGAAATCCGGGGAGCTGTTTTTT; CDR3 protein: CASIDRKSGELFF
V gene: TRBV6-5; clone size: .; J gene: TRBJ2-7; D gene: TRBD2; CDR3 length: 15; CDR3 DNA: TGTGCCAGCAGTTATACTAGCGGGAGCTCCTACGAGCAGTACTTC; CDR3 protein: CASSYTSGSSYEQYF
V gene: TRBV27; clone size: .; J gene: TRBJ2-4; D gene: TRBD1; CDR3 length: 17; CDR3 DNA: TGTGCCAGCAGGGCACTTGGGACAGGTCCAGAGCGAAACATTCAGTACTTC; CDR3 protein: CASRALGTGPERNIQYF
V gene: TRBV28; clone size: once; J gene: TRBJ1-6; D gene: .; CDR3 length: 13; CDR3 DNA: TGTGCCAGCACCCCCCATGAGATGTCACCCCTCCACTTT; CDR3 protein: CASTPHEMSPLHF
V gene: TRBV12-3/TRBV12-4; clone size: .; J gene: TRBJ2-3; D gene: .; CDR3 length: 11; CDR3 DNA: TGTGCCAGCAGCCGACTAGAGTGGAAGTATTTT; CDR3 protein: CASSRLEWKYF
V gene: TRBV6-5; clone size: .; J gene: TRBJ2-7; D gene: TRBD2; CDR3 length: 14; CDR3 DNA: TGTGCCAGCAAACCGAGCGGGGTTCGGGACGAGCAGTACTTC; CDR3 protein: CASKPSGVRDEQYF
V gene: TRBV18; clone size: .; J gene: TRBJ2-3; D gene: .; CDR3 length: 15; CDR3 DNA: TGTGCCAGCTCACCACCGGGCACGTTGACAGATACGCAGTATTTT; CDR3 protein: CASSPPGTLTDTQYF
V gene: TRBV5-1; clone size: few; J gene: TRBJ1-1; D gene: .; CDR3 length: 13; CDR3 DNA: TGCGCCAGCAGCTTTTCGCAGGGTACTGAAGCTTTCTTT; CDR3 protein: CASSFSQGTEAFF
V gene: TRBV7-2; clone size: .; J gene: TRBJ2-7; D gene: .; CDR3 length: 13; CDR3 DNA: TGTGCCAGCAGCTTAATTCTAGCTGGCGAGCAGTACTTC; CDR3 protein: CASSLILAGEQYF
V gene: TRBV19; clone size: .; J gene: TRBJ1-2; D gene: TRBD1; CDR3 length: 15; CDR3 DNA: TGTGCCAGTAGTATCGACAGGGGGCCGCGGTATGGCTACACCTTC; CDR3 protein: CASSIDRGPRYGYTF
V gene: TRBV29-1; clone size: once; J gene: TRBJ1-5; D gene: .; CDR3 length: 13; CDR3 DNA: TGCAGCGTCGGGGAGGGTCTGCATCAGCCCCAGCATTTT; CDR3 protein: CSVGEGLHQPQHF
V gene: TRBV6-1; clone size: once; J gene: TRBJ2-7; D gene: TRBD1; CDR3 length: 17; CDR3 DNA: TGTGCCAGCAGTGCATGGCCCACAGGGGGTTCTCTTGGCGAGCAGTACTTC; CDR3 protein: CASSAWPTGGSLGEQYF
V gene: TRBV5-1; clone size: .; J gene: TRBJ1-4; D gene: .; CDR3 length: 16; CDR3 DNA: TGCGCCAGCAGCATGGCCGATGCCGGTGCAGGGGAAAAACTGTTTTTT; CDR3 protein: CASSMADAGAGEKLFF
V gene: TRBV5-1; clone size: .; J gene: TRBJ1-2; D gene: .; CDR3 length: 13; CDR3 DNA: TGCGCCAGCAGCTTGGATTGGGGGGGTGGCTACACCTTC; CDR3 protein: CASSLDWGGGYTF
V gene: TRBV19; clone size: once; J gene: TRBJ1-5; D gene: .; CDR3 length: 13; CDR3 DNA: TGTGCCAGTAGTATCTACGGTTATCAGCCCCAGCATTTT; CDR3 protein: CASSIYGYQPQHF
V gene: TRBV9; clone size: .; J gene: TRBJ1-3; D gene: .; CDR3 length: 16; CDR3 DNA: TGTGCCAGCAGCGTAGGAAGACAGATCTCTGGAAACACCATATATTTT; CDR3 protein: CASSVGRQISGNTIYF